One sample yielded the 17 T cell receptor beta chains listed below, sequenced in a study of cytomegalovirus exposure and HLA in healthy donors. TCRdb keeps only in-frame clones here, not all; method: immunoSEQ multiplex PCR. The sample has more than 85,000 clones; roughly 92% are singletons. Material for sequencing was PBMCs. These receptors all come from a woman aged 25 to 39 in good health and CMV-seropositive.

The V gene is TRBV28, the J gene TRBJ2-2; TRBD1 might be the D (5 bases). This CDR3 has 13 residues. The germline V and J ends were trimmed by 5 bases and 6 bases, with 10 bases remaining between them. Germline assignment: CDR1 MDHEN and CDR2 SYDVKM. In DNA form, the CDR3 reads TGTGCCAGCAGTCCTTTAGGGGCCGGGGAGCTGTTTTTT. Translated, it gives CASSPLGAGELFF.

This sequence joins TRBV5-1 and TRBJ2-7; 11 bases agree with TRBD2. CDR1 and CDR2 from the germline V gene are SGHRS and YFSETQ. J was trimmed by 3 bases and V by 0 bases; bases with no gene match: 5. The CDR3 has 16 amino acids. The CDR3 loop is CASSLAGTSGYYEQYF. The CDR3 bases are TGCGCCAGCAGCTTGGCCGGGACTAGCGGTTACTACGAGCAGTACTTC.

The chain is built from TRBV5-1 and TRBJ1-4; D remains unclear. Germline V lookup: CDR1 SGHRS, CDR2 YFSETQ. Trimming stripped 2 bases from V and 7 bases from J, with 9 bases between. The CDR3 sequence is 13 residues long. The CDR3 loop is CASSLGRGEKLFF. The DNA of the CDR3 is TGCGCCAGCAGCTTAGGACGGGGTGAAAAACTGTTTTTT. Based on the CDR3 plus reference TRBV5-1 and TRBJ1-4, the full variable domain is KAGVTQTPRYLIKTRGQQVTLSCSPISGHRSVSWYQQTPGQGLQFLFEYFSETQRNKGNFPGRFSGRQFSNSRSEMNVSTLELGDSALYLCASSLGRGEKLFFGSGTQLSVL.

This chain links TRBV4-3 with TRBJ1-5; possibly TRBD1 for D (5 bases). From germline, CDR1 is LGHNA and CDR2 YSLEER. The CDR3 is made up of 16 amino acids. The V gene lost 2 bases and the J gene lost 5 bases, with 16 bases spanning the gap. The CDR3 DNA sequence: TGCGCCAGCAGCCAATCGTACAGGCTACATCATCAGCCCCAGCATTTT. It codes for CASSQSYRLHHQPQHF.

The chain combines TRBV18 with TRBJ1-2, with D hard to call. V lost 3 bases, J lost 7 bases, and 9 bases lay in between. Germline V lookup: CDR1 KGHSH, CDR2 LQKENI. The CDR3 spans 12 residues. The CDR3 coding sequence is TGTGCCAGCTCACCCCCGAGTTTTGGCTACACCTTC. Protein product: CASSPPSFGYTF.

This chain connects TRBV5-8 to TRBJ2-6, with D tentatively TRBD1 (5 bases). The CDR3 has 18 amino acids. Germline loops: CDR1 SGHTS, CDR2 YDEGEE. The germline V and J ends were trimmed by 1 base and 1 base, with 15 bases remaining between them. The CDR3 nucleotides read TGTGCCAGCAGCTTGAGGGTCAGGGTTTCTTCTGGGGCCAACGTCCTGACTTTC. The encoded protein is CASSLRVRVSSGANVLTF. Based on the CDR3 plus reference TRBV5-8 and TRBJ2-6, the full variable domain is EAGVTQSPTHLIKTRGQQATLRCSPISGHTSVYWYQQALGLGLQFLLWYDEGEERNRGNFPPRFSGRQFPNYSSELNVNALELEDSALYLCASSLRVRVSSGANVLTFGAGSRLTVL.

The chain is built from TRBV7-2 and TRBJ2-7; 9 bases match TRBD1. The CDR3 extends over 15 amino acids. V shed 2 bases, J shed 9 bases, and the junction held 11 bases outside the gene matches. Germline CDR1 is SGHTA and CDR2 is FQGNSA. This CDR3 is CASSLPGQGTFGQYF. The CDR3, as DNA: TGTGCCAGCAGCTTACCGGGACAGGGTACGTTCGGGCAGTACTTC.

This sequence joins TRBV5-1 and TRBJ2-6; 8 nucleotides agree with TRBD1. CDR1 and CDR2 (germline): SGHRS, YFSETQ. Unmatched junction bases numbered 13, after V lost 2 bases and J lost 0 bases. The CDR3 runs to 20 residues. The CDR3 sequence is CASSLAYPTGVYSGANVLTF. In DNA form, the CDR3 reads TGCGCCAGCAGCTTAGCTTACCCGACAGGGGTCTACTCTGGGGCCAACGTCCTGACTTTC.

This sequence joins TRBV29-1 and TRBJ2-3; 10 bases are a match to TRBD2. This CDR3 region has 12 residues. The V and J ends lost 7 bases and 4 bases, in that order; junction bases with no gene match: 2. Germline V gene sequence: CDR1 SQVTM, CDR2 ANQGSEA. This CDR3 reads CSASGSPDTQYF. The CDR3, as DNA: TGCAGCGCTAGCGGGAGCCCAGATACGCAGTATTTT.

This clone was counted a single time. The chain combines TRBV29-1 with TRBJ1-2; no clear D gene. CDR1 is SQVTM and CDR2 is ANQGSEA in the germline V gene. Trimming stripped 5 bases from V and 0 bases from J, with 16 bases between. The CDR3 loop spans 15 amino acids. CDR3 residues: CSVPRGQVANYGYTF. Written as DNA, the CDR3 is TGCAGCGTTCCGCGGGGTCAGGTAGCTAACTATGGCTACACCTTC.

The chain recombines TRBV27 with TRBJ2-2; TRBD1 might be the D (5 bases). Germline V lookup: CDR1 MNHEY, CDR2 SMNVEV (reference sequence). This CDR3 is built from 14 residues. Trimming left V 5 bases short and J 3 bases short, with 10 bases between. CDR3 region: CASSKGIDTGELFF. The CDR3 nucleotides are TGTGCCAGCAGTAAGGGGATTGACACCGGGGAGCTGTTTTTT.

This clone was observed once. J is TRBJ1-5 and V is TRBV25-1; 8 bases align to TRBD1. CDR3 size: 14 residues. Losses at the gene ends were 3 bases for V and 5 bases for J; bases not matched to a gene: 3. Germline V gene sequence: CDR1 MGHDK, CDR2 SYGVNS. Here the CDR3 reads CASSETGVYQPQHF. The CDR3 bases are TGTGCCAGCAGTGAGACAGGGGTGTATCAGCCCCAGCATTTT.

The CDR3 here is CASSFLTYEQYF. For the CDR3, the DNA is TGTGCCAGCAGCTTTCTTACTTACGAGCAGTACTTC. The chain is built from TRBV7-2 and TRBJ2-7, with D uncertain. V lost 3 bases, J lost 4 bases, and 7 bases lay in between. Germline CDR1 reads SGHTA; CDR2 reads FQGNSA. The CDR3 is 12 amino acids.

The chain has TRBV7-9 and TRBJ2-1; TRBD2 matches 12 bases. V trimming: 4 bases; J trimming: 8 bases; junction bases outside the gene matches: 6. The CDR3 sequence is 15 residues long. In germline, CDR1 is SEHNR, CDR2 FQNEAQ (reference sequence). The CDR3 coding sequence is TGTGCCAGCAGCTCCCTAGCGGGAGGGGTCCATGAGCAGTTCTTC. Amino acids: CASSSLAGGVHEQFF.

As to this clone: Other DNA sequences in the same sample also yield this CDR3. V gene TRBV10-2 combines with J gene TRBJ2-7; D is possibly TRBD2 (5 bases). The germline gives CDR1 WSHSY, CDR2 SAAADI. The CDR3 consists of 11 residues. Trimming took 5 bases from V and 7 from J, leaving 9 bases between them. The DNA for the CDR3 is TGCGCCAGCAGTCCCGGGGTGGAGCAGTACTTC. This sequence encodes CASSPGVEQYF.

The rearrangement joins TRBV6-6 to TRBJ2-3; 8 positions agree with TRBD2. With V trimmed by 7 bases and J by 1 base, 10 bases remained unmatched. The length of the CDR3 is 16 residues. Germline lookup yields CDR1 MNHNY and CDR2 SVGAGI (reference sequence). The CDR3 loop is CASTARVSGGTDTQYF. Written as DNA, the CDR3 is TGTGCCAGCACCGCCCGGGTTAGCGGGGGCACAGATACGCAGTATTTT.

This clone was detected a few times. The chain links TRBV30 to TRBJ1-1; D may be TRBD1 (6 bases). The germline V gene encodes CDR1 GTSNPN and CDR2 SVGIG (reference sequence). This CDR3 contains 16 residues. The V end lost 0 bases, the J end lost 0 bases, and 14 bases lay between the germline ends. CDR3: CAWSVRSGTLNTEAFF. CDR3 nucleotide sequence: TGTGCCTGGAGTGTAAGGTCCGGGACATTGAACACTGAAGCTTTCTTT.